One and the same sample provided the 21 T cell receptor beta chains below, sequenced in a study of beta chain features in type 1 diabetes. What was sequenced were expressed TCRB transcripts, since all of the isolated RNA had been reverse transcribed. This table comes from immunoSEQ multiplex PCR, and its TCRdb copy is limited to in-frame clones, with some not included. The data show 130,000 or so clones, with 7% to 10% seen just once and 0.55% to 0.85% held by the top ten. Sequencing input: central memory CD4+ T cells from blood. Receptors were obtained from a man aged 18-30 years in good health.

The CDR3 nucleotides read TGCGCCAGCAGCTTGGCACCGGGATTGGGCTCCTACGAGCAGTACTTC. It yields the protein CASSLAPGLGSYEQYF. J is TRBJ2-7 and V is TRBV5-1, with a tentative D call TRBD2 (5 bases). Germline V CDR1 and CDR2: SGHRS, YFSETQ. This CDR3 spans 16 amino acids. V was pared by 0 bases and J by 0 bases, with 13 bases between.

This chain connects TRBV7-2 to TRBJ2-5; D possibly corresponds to TRBD1 (6 bases). The CDR3 is made up of 14 amino acids. Germline CDR1 reads SGHTA; CDR2 reads FQGNSA. V lost 5 bases and J 1 base, leaving 11 bases between the germline ends. CDR3: CASSLRTAQETQYF. CDR3 sequence (DNA): TGTGCCAGCAGCCTCAGGACAGCCCAAGAGACCCAGTACTTC.

This chain uses TRBV6-5 with TRBJ2-4, with a weak D call TRBD1 (6 bases). Trimming removed 6 bases at V and 6 bases at J, with 9 bases between. The CDR3 runs to 12 residues. Germline V gene sequence: CDR1 MNHEY, CDR2 SVGAGI. DNA of the CDR3: TGTGCCAGCAGGGGGGACATAAACATTCAGTACTTC. It specifies CASRGDINIQYF.

V gene TRBV7-2 combines with J gene TRBJ2-7; 8 bases agree with TRBD1. Germline V gives CDR1 SGHTA, CDR2 FQGNSA. This CDR3 contains 14 residues. The V segment lost 3 bases and the J segment 12 bases; nucleotides outside the gene matches: 13. CDR3 residues: CASSFQGQGTEVYF. CDR3 DNA sequence: TGTGCCAGCAGCTTCCAAGGACAGGGAACGGAGGTGTACTTC.

In DNA, the CDR3 is TGTGCCATCAAGCTACCCTCGGGCTATGGCTACACCTTC. Its translation is CAIKLPSGYGYTF. This rearrangement joins TRBV10-3 to TRBJ1-2, with unresolved D. Germline CDR1 and CDR2: ENHRY and SYGVKD. Trimming stripped 7 bases from V and 4 bases from J, with 13 bases between. The length of the CDR3 is 13 residues.

J is TRBJ2-7 and V is TRBV5-4; tentatively, D is TRBD1 (6 bases). This CDR3 comprises 15 residues. The germline CDR1 and CDR2 sequences are SGHNT and YYREEE (reference sequence). V dropped 0 bases and J dropped 4 bases, with 14 bases sitting between them. CDR3 in amino acids: CASSLAGGPPYEQYF. CDR3 in DNA: TGTGCCAGCAGCTTGGCTGGGGGCCCGCCTTACGAGCAGTACTTC.

The rearrangement links TRBV4-1 to TRBJ2-2; D is perhaps TRBD2 (6 bases). Germline CDR1 is MGHRA and CDR2 is YSYEKL. The CDR3 loop spans 17 amino acids. Deletions cut 0 bases from V and 7 bases from J, with 18 bases between. CDR3 loop: CASSQESGGRRNGELFF. CDR3 coding DNA: TGCGCCAGCAGCCAAGAGAGCGGAGGGAGGCGTAACGGGGAGCTGTTTTTT.

This clone was seen more than once but under ten times. The chain uses TRBV11-2 and TRBJ2-3; tentatively, D is TRBD1 (6 bases). The CDR3 consists of 14 residues. Trimming took off 1 base at V and 4 bases at J, with 9 bases between the two ends. Germline assignment: CDR1 SGHAT and CDR2 FQNNGV. The chain's CDR3 is CASSLGYRADTQYF. CDR3 in DNA: TGTGCCAGCAGCTTAGGTTACAGGGCAGATACGCAGTATTTT.

The chain carries TRBV28 and TRBJ2-7, with 9 bases matching TRBD1. With V trimmed by 10 bases and J by 5 bases, 3 bases remained unmatched. This CDR3 is built from 11 residues. The V gene's germline CDR1 is MDHEN and CDR2 SYDVKM. CDR3 sequence reads: CAITGGHEQYF. DNA of the CDR3: TGTGCCATCACAGGGGGCCACGAGCAGTACTTC. Full variable domain (outside the CDR3, taken from reference TRBV28 and TRBJ2-7): DVKVTQSSRYLVKRTGEKVFLECVQDMDHENMFWYRQDPGLGLRLIYFSYDVKMKEKGDIPEGYSVSREKKERFSLILESASTNQTSMYLCAITGGHEQYFGPGTRLTVT.

The chain has TRBV19 and TRBJ2-7; 8 bases line up with TRBD2. Germline V gene sequence: CDR1 LNHDA, CDR2 SQIVND (reference sequence). The CDR3 consists of 15 residues. V lost 4 bases to trimming and J lost 3 bases; unmatched junction nucleotides: 8. The CDR3 coding sequence is TGTGCCAGTAGTAGGGGACTAGGGGTGATCTACGAGCAGTACTTC. It specifies CASSRGLGVIYEQYF.

The chain is built from TRBV6-1 and TRBJ1-1; D perhaps matches TRBD1 (6 bases). Germline V gene lookup returns CDR1 MNHNS and CDR2 SASEGT. The CDR3 is made up of 14 amino acids. V shed 5 bases and J shed 4 bases, with 14 bases lying between them. CDR3 sequence: CASSSPRGSTEAFF. The CDR3, as DNA: TGTGCCAGCAGTTCCCCGAGGGGGAGCACTGAAGCTTTCTTT.

For this clone: The same CDR3 is also encoded by other DNA sequences in this sample. V gene TRBV11-2 combines with J gene TRBJ2-1; a possible D gene is TRBD2 (7 bases). V gave up 2 bases and J gave up 2 bases, with 13 bases separating them. Germline CDR1 SGHAT, CDR2 FQNNGV. The CDR3 spans 16 residues. Here the CDR3 DNA reads TGTGCCAGCAGCTTACTAGGGGGGGGTACCTACAATGAGCAGTTCTTC. Encoded protein: CASSLLGGGTYNEQFF.

V usage is TRBV6-5 and J usage is TRBJ2-5; TRBD1 aligns across 7 bases. Germline V gene lookup returns CDR1 MNHEY and CDR2 SVGAGI. This CDR3 is 14 amino acids long. With 7 bases clipped from V and 4 bases from J, the junction kept 9 bases outside the gene matches. The CDR3 DNA reads TGTGCCAGCACACCCCCGACAGGGATAGAGACCCAGTACTTC. Translating it yields CASTPPTGIETQYF.

The chain employs TRBV5-1 and TRBJ2-6; tentative D call: TRBD1 (5 bases). This CDR3 is 16 amino acids long. CDR1 is SGHRS and CDR2 is YFSETQ in the germline V gene. V was pared by 6 bases and J by 0 bases, with 13 bases between. Here the CDR3 DNA reads TGCGCCAGCAACCTCGACAGTCACTCTGGGGCCAACGTCCTGACTTTC. Translating gives CASNLDSHSGANVLTF. The full variable domain, rest sourced from reference TRBV5-1 and TRBJ2-6, is KAGVTQTPRYLIKTRGQQVTLSCSPISGHRSVSWYQQTPGQGLQFLFEYFSETQRNKGNFPGRFSGRQFSNSRSEMNVSTLELGDSALYLCASNLDSHSGANVLTFGAGSRLTVL.

In this sample, this clone turned up a few times. The CDR3 is CSVEGVPTSGGTTDTQYF. The CDR3 DNA sequence: TGCAGCGTTGAAGGCGTCCCGACTAGCGGGGGGACCACAGATACGCAGTATTTT. This rearrangement joins TRBV29-1 to TRBJ2-3; 13 bases match TRBD2. V lost 1 base and J lost 2; bases outside the gene matches: 9. This CDR3 comprises 18 residues. Germline CDR1 and CDR2: SQVTM and ANQGSEA.

Only a few counts were recorded for this clone. The chain has TRBV7-2 and TRBJ2-4; D perhaps matches TRBD2 (6 bases). Trimming removed 3 bases at V and 1 base at J, with 13 bases between. The CDR3 sequence is 16 residues long. Germline assignment: CDR1 SGHTA and CDR2 FQGNSA. CDR3 residues: CASSFPGTGAKNIQYF. CDR3 nucleotides: TGTGCCAGCAGCTTCCCCGGGACTGGGGCCAAAAACATTCAGTACTTC.

The sample holds a few counts of this clone. J is TRBJ2-5 and V is TRBV5-4; D perhaps matches TRBD2 (6 bases). Germline CDR1 SGHNT, CDR2 YYREEE (reference sequence). Trimming shortened V by 4 bases and J by 2 bases, and 15 bases separated the two germline ends. The CDR3 totals 15 residues. CDR3 sequence: CASSMGGAAQETQYF. The CDR3 region has the DNA TGTGCCAGCAGCATGGGGGGAGCGGCACAAGAGACCCAGTACTTC.

The rearrangement links TRBV10-3 to TRBJ1-2; D perhaps matches TRBD1 (5 bases). Germline values: CDR1 ENHRY, CDR2 SYGVKD. V was shortened by 4 bases and J by 2 bases, with 8 bases between the two germline ends. This CDR3 is 13 amino acids long. CDR3 in DNA: TGTGCCATCAGTGTCCAGGGCAACTATGGCTACACCTTC. Amino acids: CAISVQGNYGYTF.

The sample holds many counts of this clone. This chain joins TRBV5-1 and TRBJ2-3, with TRBD1 identical over 11 bases. Germline CDR1 and CDR2: SGHRS and YFSETQ. Losses at the gene ends were 6 bases for V and 6 bases for J; bases not matched to a gene: 6. The CDR3 is 14 amino acids. The CDR3 region is CASKWGQGEDTQYF. The CDR3 nucleotides read TGCGCCAGCAAGTGGGGACAGGGGGAGGATACGCAGTATTTT.

This chain uses TRBV7-7 with TRBJ2-7; maybe TRBD2 (6 bases). Germline V CDR1 and CDR2: SSHAT, FNYEAQ (reference sequence). This CDR3 is 15 amino acids long. V lost 1 base and J 3 bases, leaving 13 bases between the germline ends. This CDR3 is CASSLGQGGRYEQYF. The CDR3 DNA is TGTGCCAGCAGCTTAGGGCAGGGAGGTCGCTACGAGCAGTACTTC.

This chain uses TRBV19 with TRBJ1-5; the D gene is possibly TRBD1 (6 bases). Germline CDR1 LNHDA, CDR2 SQIVND (reference sequence). The CDR3 sequence is 12 residues long. Trimming stripped 9 bases from V and 7 bases from J, with 13 bases between. Here the CDR3 reads CARIRGNQPQHF. The CDR3 DNA reads TGTGCCAGGATCAGGGGTAACCAGCCCCAGCATTTT.